Listed below are T cell receptor beta chains from one sample, sequenced in a study of identical twins. In TCRdb, the 5' RACE reads were re-called with MiXCR into one record per CDR3 protein. The sample shows around 530,000 distinct CDR3 sequences, roughly 15% of them seen only once. This same sample was also part of a study on yellow fever vaccine responses in identical twins.

The specimen was CD4+ T cells sorted from blood. The receptors stem from a woman between 18 and 29 years old in good health. The CDR3 runs from the conserved cysteine through the conserved F or W. D genes are given only for firm matches. Clone sizes are given selectively: once, few, many, or a class where the clone is expanded.

length | J | size | V | D | CDR3 | DNA
16 | TRBJ2-3 | few | TRBV12-3/TRBV12-4 | TRBD2 | CASTKVGLAGTDTQYF | TGTGCCAGCACCAAAGTGGGACTAGCGGGTACGGATACGCAGTATTTT
16 | TRBJ2-7 | few | TRBV12-3/TRBV12-4 | TRBD2 | CASSSPETSGLYEQYF | TGTGCCAGCAGTTCCCCTGAAACTAGCGGCCTCTACGAGCAGTACTTC
11 | TRBJ2-5 | few | TRBV7-9 | TRBD1 | CASSTGGTQYF | TGTGCCAGCAGCACAGGGGGGACCCAGTACTTC
17 | TRBJ2-1 | NA | TRBV7-9 | TRBD2 | CASSFGTSGRSLREQFF | TGTGCCAGCAGCTTCGGGACTAGCGGGAGGTCGTTGAGGGAGCAGTTCTTC
17 | TRBJ2-1 | NA | TRBV6-4 | NA | CASIQRGIRRAFNEQFF | TGTGCCAGCATTCAGAGGGGGATCCGCCGGGCCTTCAATGAGCAGTTCTTC
16 | TRBJ2-5 | few | TRBV7-6 | NA | CASSLGGGARPETQYF | TGTGCCAGCAGCTTAGGGGGTGGCGCGCGTCCAGAGACCCAGTACTTC
13 | TRBJ2-7 | NA | TRBV20-1 | TRBD1 | CSASGQGVSEQYF | TGCAGTGCTAGCGGACAGGGGGTTAGCGAGCAGTACTTC
16 | TRBJ2-1 | few | TRBV14 | NA | CASSVRGQSSYNEQFF | TGTGCCAGCAGCGTGCGAGGCCAGAGCTCCTACAATGAGCAGTTCTTC
14 | TRBJ1-3 | few | TRBV12-3/TRBV12-4 | NA | CASRVSGRGNTIYF | TGTGCCAGCAGGGTTTCGGGTCGCGGAAACACCATATATTTT
14 | TRBJ1-5 | NA | TRBV6-1 | TRBD1 | CASSKQGSNQPQHF | TGTGCCAGCAGTAAACAGGGGTCCAATCAGCCCCAGCATTTT
18 | TRBJ2-1 | few | TRBV5-1 | TRBD2 | CASSLVTSGRSPYNEQFF | TGCGCCAGCAGCTTGGTAACTAGCGGGAGAAGCCCTTACAATGAGCAGTTCTTC
14 | TRBJ2-6 | NA | TRBV3-1 | NA | CASRTLSGANVLTF | TGTGCCAGCAGAACGTTGTCTGGGGCCAACGTCCTGACTTTC
14 | TRBJ1-1 | NA | TRBV20-1 | NA | CSANRGNGNTEAFF | TGCAGTGCAAACCGGGGGAACGGGAACACTGAAGCTTTCTTT
12 | TRBJ2-1 | few | TRBV29-1 | NA | CSVTSGVNEQFF | TGCAGCGTCACCTCAGGGGTCAATGAGCAGTTCTTC
14 | TRBJ2-1 | many | TRBV7-9 | NA | CASSFGGLYNEQFF | TGTGCCAGCAGCTTTGGGGGTCTATACAATGAGCAGTTCTTC
16 | TRBJ2-3 | few | TRBV7-3 | TRBD1 | CASSLRGTVARDTQYF | TGTGCCAGCAGCTTAAGGGGGACAGTTGCCAGAGATACGCAGTATTTT
13 | TRBJ2-4 | few | TRBV4-1 | NA | CASSQETLNIQYF | TGCGCCAGCAGCCAAGAGACTCTAAACATTCAGTACTTC
14 | TRBJ2-5 | NA | TRBV7-2 | NA | CASSAHFAQETQYF | TGTGCCAGCAGCGCCCACTTCGCTCAAGAGACCCAGTACTTC
14 | TRBJ2-3 | many | TRBV5-1 | NA | CASSLGLRGDTQYF | TGCGCCAGCAGCTTGGGACTCCGGGGAGATACGCAGTATTTT
16 | TRBJ2-7 | NA | TRBV27 | NA | CASSIPLVGATYEQYF | TGTGCCAGCAGTATTCCTTTGGTGGGGGCAACTTACGAGCAGTACTTC
12 | TRBJ1-1 | NA | TRBV20-1 | NA | CSAKQGNTEAFF | TGCAGTGCTAAACAGGGGAACACTGAAGCTTTCTTT
17 | TRBJ2-3 | few | TRBV7-8 | TRBD2 | CASSLGGGGANTDTQYF | TGTGCCAGCAGCTTAGGCGGCGGGGGGGCGAACACAGATACGCAGTATTTT
14 | TRBJ2-7 | NA | TRBV7-8 | NA | CASSWSGRNYEQYF | TGTGCCAGCAGCTGGTCGGGACGGAACTACGAGCAGTACTTC
17 | TRBJ2-1 | few | TRBV5-1 | TRBD2 | CASSASKLAGGYNEQFF | TGCGCCAGCAGCGCCAGCAAATTAGCGGGGGGTTACAATGAGCAGTTCTTC
14 | TRBJ2-1 | NA | TRBV12-3/TRBV12-4 | NA | CASILGGGGNEQFF | TGTGCCAGCATCTTAGGAGGGGGAGGAAATGAGCAGTTCTTC
15 | TRBJ1-1 | few | TRBV10-1 | TRBD1 | CASRPGQGANTEAFF | TGCGCCAGCAGGCCAGGACAGGGGGCAAACACTGAAGCTTTCTTT
16 | TRBJ2-6 | few | TRBV12-3/TRBV12-4 | NA | CASSLRQLSGANVLTF | TGTGCCAGCAGTTTGAGGCAGCTCTCTGGGGCCAACGTCCTGACTTTC
16 | TRBJ1-6 | NA | TRBV3-1 | TRBD1 | CASSPTTGTVVSPLHF | TGTGCCAGCAGCCCAACGACCGGGACAGTAGTTTCACCCCTCCACTTT
14 | TRBJ2-1 | few | TRBV11-2 | TRBD2 | CASSQAGGPLRQFF | TGTGCCAGCAGCCAAGCGGGAGGGCCGCTACGGCAGTTCTTC
13 | TRBJ2-1 | NA | TRBV29-1 | NA | CSVEASSYNEQFF | TGCAGCGTTGAAGCCAGCTCCTACAATGAGCAGTTCTTC
14 | TRBJ1-5 | many | TRBV12-3/TRBV12-4 | NA | CASSLNSGNQPQHF | TGTGCCAGCAGTCTCAATTCAGGGAATCAGCCCCAGCATTTT
14 | TRBJ2-7 | few | TRBV6-5 | TRBD2 | CASSYVSGRSEQYF | TGTGCCAGCAGTTACGTTAGCGGGAGGAGCGAGCAGTACTTC
16 | TRBJ2-1 | NA | TRBV24-1 | TRBD2 | CATSDPGLAGKDEQFF | TGTGCCACCAGTGACCCAGGACTAGCGGGTAAAGATGAGCAGTTCTTC
14 | TRBJ1-1 | NA | TRBV5-1 | NA | CASSSPAGNTEAFF | TGCGCCAGCAGCTCCCCCGCGGGGAACACTGAAGCTTTCTTT
14 | TRBJ2-1 | NA | TRBV20-1 | TRBD2 | CSAEGLAGVIEQFF | TGCAGTGCCGAAGGACTAGCGGGAGTTATTGAGCAGTTCTTC
14 | TRBJ1-5 | many | TRBV5-1 | NA | CASSLGDANQPQHF | TGCGCCAGCAGCTTGGGTGATGCTAATCAGCCCCAGCATTTT
16 | TRBJ2-2 | many | TRBV2 | TRBD2 | CASSEAASGDTGELFF | TGTGCCAGCAGTGAAGCGGCTAGCGGGGACACCGGGGAGCTGTTTTTT
14 | TRBJ2-3 | NA | TRBV5-1 | NA | CASSLALDTDTQYF | TGCGCCAGCAGCTTAGCACTCGACACAGATACGCAGTATTTT
15 | TRBJ2-1 | NA | TRBV18 | NA | CASSPNSVSYNEQFF | TGTGCCAGCTCACCAAATTCGGTCTCCTACAATGAGCAGTTCTTC
14 | TRBJ1-2 | NA | TRBV4-1 | TRBD1 | CASTPGQGEYGYTF | TGCGCCAGCACCCCGGGACAGGGGGAGTATGGCTACACCTTC
16 | TRBJ2-1 | few | TRBV10-2 | NA | CASSEKNSLLYNEQFF | TGCGCCAGCAGTGAGAAAAACAGTCTCCTCTACAATGAGCAGTTCTTC
15 | TRBJ1-2 | once | TRBV7-2 | NA | CASSLRDGPNYGYTF | TGTGCCAGCAGCTTACGGGACGGTCCTAACTATGGCTACACCTTC
17 | TRBJ2-3 | many | TRBV7-8 | TRBD2 | CASSSQLAGPYTDTQYF | TGTGCCAGCAGCTCCCAACTAGCGGGGCCATACACAGATACGCAGTATTTT
18 | TRBJ2-2 | few | TRBV11-2 | NA | CASSSAGRQNDYTGELFF | TGTGCCAGCAGCTCCGCGGGTCGACAGAACGACTACACCGGGGAGCTGTTTTTT
13 | TRBJ2-1 | few | TRBV7-9 | NA | CASSLANAGEQFF | TGTGCCAGCAGCTTAGCGAACGCTGGTGAGCAGTTCTTC
12 | TRBJ1-1 | NA | TRBV20-1 | NA | CSASPRTAINLF | TGCAGTGCTAGCCCCAGGACGGCAATCAATCTTTTT
13 | TRBJ1-6 | many | TRBV12-3/TRBV12-4 | TRBD1 | CASRGQGNSPLHF | TGTGCCAGCAGGGGACAGGGAAATTCACCCCTCCACTTT
13 | TRBJ2-1 | few | TRBV2 | NA | CASRVAIYNEQFF | TGTGCCAGCAGAGTAGCGATCTACAATGAGCAGTTCTTC